This T cell receptor (beta chain) is drawn from a study of T-cell memory formation after mild COVID-19 (dated by TCRdb to the early 2020s). Concerning the study at large: TCR sequence clusters from the two donors were found to be largely donor specific. The cohort was made up of two young adult volunteers, one female and one male, who were previously healthy. In a couple of donors, T-cell clones that expanded and contracted after mild COVID-19 were tracked by sequencing TCRalpha and TCRbeta repertoires over time.

Points on this clonotype: Its antigen is still unknown. No much larger clone exists at a distance of one base, and base qualities are not known.

Sequencing used an Illumina NovaSeq 6000. cDNA libraries for TCRalpha and TCRbeta were prepared by 5'RACE using constant-segment primers, with sample barcodes and unique molecular identifiers added. RNA was extracted from every sample with Trizol reagent. Amplification of the libraries took two PCR steps, and the second step added a second sample barcode plus Illumina TruSeq adapters. Libraries were sequenced on an Illumina NovaSeq with 2 x 150 bp paired-end reads. In the original analysis: With migec v1.2.7, reads were demultiplexed and then collapsed into UMI-guided consensus sequences. With mixcr v2.1.11, UMI consensuses were aligned to TRA and TRB V and J templates and assembled into clonotypes. A clonotype was counted as expanded or contracted only when both edgeR and NoisET called the clonotype significant, with the noise models trained on biological replicates. For edgeR calls, the cutoffs were a false discovery rate-adjusted p below 0.01 and a log2 fold-change threshold of 1. As an exploratory analysis of dynamics, PCA with hierarchical clustering was applied to max-normalized trajectories of the 1000 most abundant clonotypes. The CD4 or CD8 phenotype of responding clones was assigned using the separately sequenced CD4+ and CD8+ repertoires. The public reads were run again by TCRdb, first through fastp at Q25 and then through MiXCR, and only productive beta chains were kept. Identical CDR3 protein sequences are pooled into one entry, listed with their most common genes and DNA. The V and J calls were not made by the authors but by TCRdb's processing. In this sample the table shows about 270,000 distinct CDR3 sequences, under 20% of which occur a single time. The ten largest make up more than 20% of the sample.

Results the study describes overall, beyond this receptor: SARS-CoV-2 specificity was not confirmed for the second-wave clones peaking on day 37. The study covered only a couple of mild cases, and larger cohorts including severe cases with pre-infection samples were considered necessary. Balanced CD4/CD8 phenotypes were observed for clones contracting from day 15 to 85, whereas a bias towards CD4+ was observed for a second wave of clones expanding from day 15 to 37. Some responding clones were detected in pre-infection memory, suggesting pre-existing cross-reactive memory T cells joined the SARS-CoV-2 response. Contracting CD4+ clones were found mainly in CM and EM memory subsets, while CD8+ clones were enriched in EMRA.

PBMCs were isolated by Ficoll-Paque density gradient centrifugation. The source is a young man who had mild COVID-19 (a few samples of this study predate the infection). The sample titles of this study are shuffled in the database, so cell type and time point are left out; the donor was told from shared clones. Sequencing was carried out using PBMCs or a T cell subset sorted from them (not recorded which).

The nucleotides are TGCAGCGCCCTTCCGGCTAGGGGCCTGGCGAACACCGGGGAGCTGTTTTTT. Its coded protein is CSALPARGLANTGELFF. The sequence joins TRBV29-1 to TRBJ2-2, with a tentative D gene TRBD1 over 5 matching bases. CDR1 and CDR2 were assigned from the germline V gene as SQVTM and ANQGSEA. V and J are truncated by 7 bases and 0 bases respectively, leaving an intervening sequence of 21 bases. The cysteine opens and the phenylalanine closes a CDR3 of 17 amino acids. Only the CDR3 DNA stays, 51 bases, in frame from base 1.